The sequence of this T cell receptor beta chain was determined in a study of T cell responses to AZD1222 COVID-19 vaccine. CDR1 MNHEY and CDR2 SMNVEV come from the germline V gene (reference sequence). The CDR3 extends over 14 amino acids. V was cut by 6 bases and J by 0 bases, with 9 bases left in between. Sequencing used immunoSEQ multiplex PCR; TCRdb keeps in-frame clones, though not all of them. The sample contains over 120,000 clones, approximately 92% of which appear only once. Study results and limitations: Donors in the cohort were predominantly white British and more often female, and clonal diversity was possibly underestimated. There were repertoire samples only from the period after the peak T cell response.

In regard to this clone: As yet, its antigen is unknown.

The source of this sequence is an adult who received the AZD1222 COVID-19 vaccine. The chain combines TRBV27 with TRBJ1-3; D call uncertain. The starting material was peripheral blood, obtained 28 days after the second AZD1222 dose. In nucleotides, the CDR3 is TGTGCCAGCAGAGAGCTTCTCTCTGGAAACACCATATATTTT. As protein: CASRELLSGNTIYF.